These T cell receptor beta chains were read from a single sample in a study of T-cell memory formation after mild COVID-19. In TCRdb, the 5' RACE reads were re-called with MiXCR into one record per CDR3 protein. The table lists 57,000 or so distinct CDR3 sequences, about a tenth of them singletons, with around 1.1% in the top ten. Sequencing was done on a sample of PBMCs or a T cell subset sorted from them (not recorded which). All receptors derive from a man between 18 and 29 years old who had mild COVID-19 (a few samples of this study predate the infection). Cell type and time point are not known. Both conserved end residues are part of each CDR3. The order of the fields is V gene, D gene, CDR3 protein. D genes are given only for firm matches.

V: TRBV20-1
D: .
CDR3: CSARGHNTGELFF

V: TRBV7-2
D: .
CDR3: CASSFSGANTEAFF

V: TRBV19
D: .
CDR3: CASSLGAFDEQYF

V: TRBV5-4
D: .
CDR3: CASSLDIQSYNEQFF

V: TRBV3-1
D: .
CDR3: CASSPPPTGGTDTQYF

V: TRBV12-3/TRBV12-4
D: .
CDR3: CASTIGGIYSFGQFF

V: TRBV5-1
D: .
CDR3: CASSFGAGAEAFF

V: TRBV7-2
D: .
CDR3: CASSDRSYNSPLHF

V: TRBV29-1
D: .
CDR3: CSAAGNYNEQFF

V: TRBV5-1
D: .
CDR3: CASSLEGGYEQFF

V: TRBV4-2
D: .
CDR3: CASSLSPGSQETQYF

V: TRBV9
D: TRBD1
CDR3: CASSPGEGASVYGYTF

V: TRBV10-2
D: .
CDR3: CASSAGGETQYF

V: TRBV5-1
D: TRBD2
CDR3: CASLRTSGGDSTDTQYF

V: TRBV7-2
D: .
CDR3: CASSLMGAGEQFF

V: TRBV5-4
D: TRBD1
CDR3: CASSSKVTGDTEAFF

V: TRBV7-2
D: .
CDR3: CASSLSAGQIYEQYF

V: TRBV7-6
D: .
CDR3: CASSSPEGPRGELFF

V: TRBV28
D: TRBD1
CDR3: CASRPGQGYTEAFF

V: TRBV5-4
D: TRBD2
CDR3: CASSSTSGGSWETQYF

V: TRBV6-2/TRBV6-3
D: TRBD1
CDR3: CASSSPSTGKGSGELFF

V: TRBV30
D: TRBD1
CDR3: CAWGQGGSGANVLTF

V: TRBV5-4
D: .
CDR3: CASSLESRLTDTQYF

V: TRBV7-2
D: .
CDR3: CASGWLPTDTQYF

V: TRBV28
D: .
CDR3: CASSLPLGSREQFF

V: TRBV7-2
D: TRBD2
CDR3: CASSPQRGWGETQYF

V: TRBV5-1
D: .
CDR3: CASSLQGRVFGANVLTF

V: TRBV4-3
D: TRBD2
CDR3: CASSPRTRDTQYF

V: TRBV21-1
D: .
CDR3: CASSKEERPYTGELFF

V: TRBV7-2
D: .
CDR3: CASSPTTSTDTQYF

V: TRBV7-2
D: TRBD1
CDR3: CASSWPPGQGGEQYF

V: TRBV19
D: .
CDR3: CASSIIGGSGANVLTF

V: TRBV9
D: .
CDR3: CASSVGTSNTGELFF

V: TRBV7-9
D: TRBD1
CDR3: CASSPGQGNEKLFF

V: TRBV5-1
D: TRBD2
CDR3: CASSSTSGASQYF

V: TRBV7-9
D: TRBD2
CDR3: CASTLAGGSTDTQYF

V: TRBV5-1
D: .
CDR3: CASRGTVNSPLHF

V: TRBV29-1
D: .
CDR3: CSVAPNGNEQFF

V: TRBV18
D: .
CDR3: CASSPQRGYTEAFF

V: TRBV20-1
D: TRBD2
CDR3: CSARDSAGAYNEQFF

V: TRBV5-1
D: TRBD1
CDR3: CASSLWTGTDTEAFF

V: TRBV28
D: .
CDR3: CASRLPGGNYGYTF

V: TRBV29-1
D: .
CDR3: CSGQLVGNEKLFF

V: TRBV7-2
D: .
CDR3: CASSYWALSYEQYF

V: TRBV5-1
D: .
CDR3: CASSRESSYNEQFF

V: TRBV5-1
D: TRBD2
CDR3: CASSLRASGGTYNEQFF

V: TRBV5-8
D: .
CDR3: CASSTANPKDTQYF

V: TRBV4-2
D: .
CDR3: CASSQRGSGETQYF

V: TRBV4-2
D: TRBD2
CDR3: CASSHRPGGNNEQFF

V: TRBV7-2
D: .
CDR3: CASSAQTERGSEAFF

V: TRBV27
D: TRBD1
CDR3: CASRERGQGTISPELFF

V: TRBV12-3/TRBV12-4
D: .
CDR3: CASSFVATDAFF

V: TRBV12-3/TRBV12-4
D: .
CDR3: CASTGEVNTEAFF

V: TRBV4-3
D: .
CDR3: CASSQDHNSGNTIYF

V: TRBV7-2
D: .
CDR3: CASSLVRAGNTEAFF

V: TRBV20-1
D: .
CDR3: CSAWTSSGNQPQHF